This T cell receptor beta chain was obtained from a study of blood T cell dynamics during melanoma immunotherapy (dated by TCRdb to the early 2020s). Regarding the research as a whole: Patients with metastatic melanoma were treated with first-line pembrolizumab or nivolumab plus ipilimumab as standard of care in the United Kingdom. To find early correlates of response, peripheral T cell receptor repertoires were profiled in metastatic melanoma patients before and after one cycle of checkpoint inhibitor therapy. The training cohort consisted of consecutive patients, while an additional independent group of patients from the same centre was pooled to form an external validation set.

The study at large found these results: The relatively small sample size was acknowledged as potentially limiting generalization of the results. Of the sorted CD8+ subsets, TIE cells had both the greatest clonality and the greatest similarity to cfDNA CDR3 sequences, which suggests active turnover converging on dominant clones. Whether the T cell clones behind the repertoire changes were melanoma-specific or instead reflected general immune activation was something the study could not determine.

For each sorted CD8+ T cell subset, the entire amount of extracted DNA was loaded into the assay. Following the manufacturer instructions, the immunoSEQ TCRb Assay kit was used to amplify TCR beta CDR3 sequences from genomic DNA. The KAPA Library Quantification Kit for Illumina platforms was used to quantify pooled libraries by qPCR. Sequencing of the pooled libraries was done on an Illumina NextSeq 500, with clustering at roughly 0.55-1.1 pM. The study's own analysis went as follows. Analysis of the TCR data relied on immunoSEQ ANALYZER and the R LymphoSeq package. A rearrangement efficiency score was calculated as productive divided by the sum of productive and non-productive CDR3 sequences. Within each patient, timepoints were compared pairwise for clonality, measured with the Gini coefficient, and for diversity, measured with the Renyi index at alpha=1. In LymphoSeq, clonal relatedness was computed with an edit distance of 3 and repertoire similarity was computed with the Bhattacharyya coefficient. To classify response, a linear discriminant analysis based on week-3 changes in clonality and diversity was built with the R MASS and caret packages. TCRdb obtained this table from immuneACCESS and retained in-frame rearrangements with V and J assigned. These tables miss some clones; where compared with another copy, unresolved V genes account for less than half of the shortfall, and the remainder is unexplained. For V, J and clone size, that table is used; D and trimming come from the DNA. The sample data list about 16,000 clones, and about 95% of these were observed just once. The top ten clones comprise 0.21% of the sample.

The CDR3 contains 15 residues, cysteine and phenylalanine counted. Just CDR3 DNA is preserved here, 45 bases in frame from base 1. V is pruned by 5 bases and J by 8 bases, leaving 12 bases of the junction without a gene match. According to the germline V gene, CDR1 reads SGHDT and CDR2 reads YYEEEE. Read against the paper, the sample's time point label means: week 3, after first cycle of checkpoint inhibitor. Blood samples were taken at two points: before treatment (T0) and at week 3 (W3), which came after the first cycle of checkpoint blockade. Except for two patients with rapid clinical progression, response was assessed 12 weeks after the first infusion by RECIST 1.1; disease control meant complete response, partial response or stable disease. Any patient who had received prior systemic cancer treatment, was on concomitant immunosuppressant therapy or had synchronous other active malignancies was excluded. In six patients, three progressing and three with disease control, sorted CD8+ memory and naive T cell subsets were sequenced at T0 and W3. PBMC were isolated from blood with Lymphoprep and SepMate tubes, followed by red cell lysis. QIAamp DNA Blood Mini kits were used to extract DNA from PBMC and sorted T cell subsets. CD8+ T cell subsets were sorted live on a FACSAria III cytometer and then frozen prior to DNA extraction. For flow cytometry, fresh PBMC were kept at 4 degrees C in PBS with about 2% fetal bovine serum and analyzed within 25 hours.

Concerning this clone: Its antigen is still unknown. No qualities accompany the bases; no much larger clone lies one base away.

The material was effector memory CD8+ T cells from blood, obtained from a patient treated with checkpoint blockade. This TCR derives from a human donor with melanoma. The V gene is TRBV5-6 and the J gene is TRBJ2-4; TRBD2 aligns with 8 central bases. The DNA sequence is given as TGTGCCAGCAGTCAAAAGGGGAGCGGGAGTCACATTCAGTACTTC. It translates to CASSQKGSGSHIQYF.